This T cell receptor beta chain is from a study of immune evolution from preneoplasia to lung adenocarcinoma. This clone was picked up a small number of times. Histologic diagnosis was independently verified by two lung pathologists. Germline V CDR1 and CDR2: LGHNA, YNFKEQ. Trimming removed 0 bases from V and 4 bases from J; junction bases left unmatched: 13. The CDR3 is made up of 18 amino acids. The repertoire was sequenced with immunoSEQ multiplex PCR; TCRdb's copy has only in-frame clones and lacks some. The table lists over 10,000 clones, roughly 84% of them singletons. Sequencing used FFPE tissue from an adenomatous hyperplasia lung lesion. Subset defined: atypical adenomatous hyperplasia (AAH), lung preneoplasia. This clonotype was sampled from a person aged 50 or older with lung adenocarcinoma. The chain has TRBV4-2 and TRBJ1-2; 8 bases fit TRBD1. CDR3 sequence: CASSQDAQVQGAGYGYTF. The CDR3 nucleotides are TGTGCCAGCAGCCAAGATGCTCAGGTGCAGGGGGCAGGCTATGGCTACACCTTC.